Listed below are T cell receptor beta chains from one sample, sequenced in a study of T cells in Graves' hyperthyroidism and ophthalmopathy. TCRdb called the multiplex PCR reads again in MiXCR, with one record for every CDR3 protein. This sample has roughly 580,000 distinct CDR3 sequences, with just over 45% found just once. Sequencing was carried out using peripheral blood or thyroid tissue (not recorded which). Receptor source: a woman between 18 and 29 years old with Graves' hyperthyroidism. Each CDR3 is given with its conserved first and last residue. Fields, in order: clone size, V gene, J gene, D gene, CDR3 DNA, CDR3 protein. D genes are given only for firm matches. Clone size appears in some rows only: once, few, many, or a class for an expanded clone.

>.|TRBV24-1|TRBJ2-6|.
TGTGCCACCAGTGATTCCCGCGGGGACAACGTCCTGACTTTC
CATSDSRGDNVLTF
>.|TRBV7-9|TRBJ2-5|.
TGTGCCAATTTGGTGGCGGGAAGTGAGGCCCAGTACTTC
CANLVAGSEAQYF
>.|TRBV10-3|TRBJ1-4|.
TGTGCCATCAGTGCGGCTACGACAGGTCCCGGAAAACTGTTTTTT
CAISAATTGPGKLFF
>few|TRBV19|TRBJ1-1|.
TGTGCCAGTAGGAATAATAATGAAGCTTTCTTT
CASRNNNEAFF
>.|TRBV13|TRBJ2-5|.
TGTGCCAGCAGCCCAAGCCCAGGGTACCAAGAGACCCAGTACTTC
CASSPSPGYQETQYF
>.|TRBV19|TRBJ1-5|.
TGTGCCAGTAGTATAGCTTCCGGCGGAACAACACGACCCCAGCATTTT
CASSIASGGTTRPQHF
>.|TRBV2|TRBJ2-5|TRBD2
TGTGCCAGCAGTTTAGCTAGCGGGAGCAGGTACCAAGAGACCCAGTACTTC
CASSLASGSRYQETQYF
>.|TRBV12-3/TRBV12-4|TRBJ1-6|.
TGTGCCAGCAGTTTTCTACAGTCTAATTCACCCCTCCACTTT
CASSFLQSNSPLHF
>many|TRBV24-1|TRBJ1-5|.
TGTGCCACCAGTGATTTGCCTAGCAATCAGCCCCAGCATTTT
CATSDLPSNQPQHF
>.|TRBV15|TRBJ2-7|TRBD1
TGTGCCACCAGCAGCTGGGGGACAGGGGTCTACGAGCAGTACTTC
CATSSWGTGVYEQYF
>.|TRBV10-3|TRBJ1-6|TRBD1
TGTGCCATCAAGGAGACAGGGAATAATTCACCCCTCCACTTT
CAIKETGNNSPLHF
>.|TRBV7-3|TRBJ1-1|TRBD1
TGTGCCAGCAGCCAACAGGGGGCTAATACCCCTGAAGCTTTCTTT
CASSQQGANTPEAFF
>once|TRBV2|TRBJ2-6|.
TGTGCATCCTCCGGGGCCTGGGGGGCCAACGTCCTGACTTTC
CASSGAWGANVLTF
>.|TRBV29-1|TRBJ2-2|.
TGCAGCGTTGTGGTAGCGGAGGCGAACACCGGGGAGCTGTTTTTT
CSVVVAEANTGELFF
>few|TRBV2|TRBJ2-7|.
TGTGCCAGCAGTTACTCGATTAAAGGATACGAGCAGTACTTC
CASSYSIKGYEQYF
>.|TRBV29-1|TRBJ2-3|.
TGCAGCGTTGAGAGGGGGGATTTGGACACAGATACGCAGTATTTT
CSVERGDLDTDTQYF
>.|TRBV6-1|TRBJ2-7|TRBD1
TGTGCCAGCAGTGACAGGGGGCGGCCGAGCTCCTACGAGCAGTACTTC
CASSDRGRPSSYEQYF
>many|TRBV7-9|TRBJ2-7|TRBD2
TGTGCCAGCAGCGACGGGACTAGCGGCGAGCAGTACTTC
CASSDGTSGEQYF
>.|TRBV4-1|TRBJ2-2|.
TGCGCCAGCAGCCAAGTGGGAAGGTTCGGGGAGCTGTTTTTT
CASSQVGRFGELFF
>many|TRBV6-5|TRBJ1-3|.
TGTGCCAGCAGTTACTCGGCCGTGACCTCTGGAAACACCATATATTTT
CASSYSAVTSGNTIYF
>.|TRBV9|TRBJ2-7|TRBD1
TGTGCCGGCAGCGTAGACTGGACAGGGCAATACGAGCAGTACTTC
CAGSVDWTGQYEQYF
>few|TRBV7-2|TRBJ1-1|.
TGTGCCAGCAGTTATACCCTCGCGGGGTCTGAAGCTTTCTTT
CASSYTLAGSEAFF
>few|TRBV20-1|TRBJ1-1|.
TGCAGCCCAGGCGGGCGGATGAACACTGAAGCTTTCTTT
CSPGGRMNTEAFF